The rows below give T cell receptor beta chains drawn from one sample of a study of blood T cell repertoires in COVID-19. Data came from immunoSEQ multiplex PCR; TCRdb stores just in-frame clones and leaves some out. The sample lists a few hundred thousand clones, around nine tenths occurring once. Input material: peripheral blood. These receptors originate from a woman in her 40s who had recovered from COVID-19. CDR3s include the opening cysteine and the closing phenylalanine or tryptophan. D genes are given only for firm matches. Not all rows give a size; the values are once, few, many and, for expanded clones, a class.

TRBJ2-1 | TRBV10-1 | TRBD2 | . | TGCGCCAGCAGTGATTTAGCGGGAGCCCTATACAATGAGCAGTTCTTC | CASSDLAGALYNEQFF
TRBJ2-4 | TRBV27 | TRBD2 | . | TGTGCCAGCAGTCCCGGGACTAGCGGAGCCTCGTACTTC | CASSPGTSGASYF
TRBJ2-1 | TRBV27 | TRBD2 | . | TGTGCCAGCAGTTTATACGGGAGGGGCTCCTACAATGAGCAGTTCTTC | CASSLYGRGSYNEQFF
TRBJ1-1 | TRBV5-5 | TRBD1 | . | TGTGCCAGCAGCTTCGGGACAGTGAACACTGAAGCTTTCTTT | CASSFGTVNTEAFF
TRBJ1-2 | TRBV30 | TRBD1 | . | TGTGCCTGGAGTGCCGGACAGGGCTTTCATGGCTACACCTTC | CAWSAGQGFHGYTF
TRBJ2-1 | TRBV7-3 | TRBD2 | . | TGTGCCAGCAGCCTCATCGGAGCGGGAGATAATGAGCAGTTCTTC | CASSLIGAGDNEQFF
TRBJ2-2 | TRBV27 | TRBD2 | . | TGTGCCAGCAGCAATAGCGGGAACATCGGGGAGCTGTTTTTT | CASSNSGNIGELFF
TRBJ2-7 | TRBV21-1 | . | once | TGTGCCAGCAGCAAACGAAAAGAGTTGGTGATAGGAACTCACAGAATCTCCTACGAGCAGTACTTC | CASSKRKELVIGTHRISYEQYF
TRBJ1-2 | TRBV5-1 | TRBD1 | . | TGCGCCAGCAGCTTCGACAGGGGGAAAGGCTACACCTTC | CASSFDRGKGYTF
TRBJ2-7 | TRBV9 | TRBD2 | . | TGTGCCAGCAGCGTAGGGCTAGCGGGAGACCGCTACGAGCAGTACTTC | CASSVGLAGDRYEQYF
TRBJ1-1 | TRBV6-7 | . | . | TGTGCCAGCAGTTACTACAGGGTATTCGTGAACACTGAAGCTTTCTTT | CASSYYRVFVNTEAFF
TRBJ2-3 | TRBV18 | . | . | TGTGCCAGCTCACCAGGGGGGACAGATACGCAGTATTTT | CASSPGGTDTQYF
TRBJ1-2 | TRBV11-2 | TRBD1 | many | TGTGCCAGCGGACAGGGGAATGGCTACACCTTC | CASGQGNGYTF
TRBJ2-7 | TRBV6-5 | . | . | TGTGCCAGCAGTTCCCCCGGGTTTGTCGAGCAGTACTTC | CASSSPGFVEQYF
TRBJ2-7 | TRBV10-3 | TRBD2 | . | TGTGCCATCACTACAGCGGGGTACGAGCAGTACTTC | CAITTAGYEQYF
TRBJ1-5 | TRBV28 | TRBD1 | . | TGTGCCATACAAGGACAGGGCGGAAAGCCCCAGCATTTT | CAIQGQGGKPQHF
TRBJ1-1 | TRBV3-1/TRBV3-2 | TRBD1 | . | TGTGCCAGCAGCCACGAGGGACAGATGAACACTGAAGCTTTCTTT | CASSHEGQMNTEAFF
TRBJ2-3 | TRBV4-1 | TRBD2 | . | TGCGCCAGCAGCCAAGGCCCTAGCGGGGCTGGGACAGATACGCAGTATTTT | CASSQGPSGAGTDTQYF
TRBJ2-3 | TRBV30 | . | . | TGTGCCTGGAGTTTGAGACGCCCCGGGGGCACAGATACGCAGTATTTT | CAWSLRRPGGTDTQYF
TRBJ2-1 | TRBV7-8 | . | . | TGTGCCAGCAGCCAAAATGCTGACTCCCTGTGGAAGTTCTTC | CASSQNADSLWKFF
TRBJ2-5 | TRBV5-1 | TRBD2 | . | TGCGCCAGCAGCGGCGGGACTAGCGAACAAGAGACCCAGTACTTC | CASSGGTSEQETQYF
TRBJ2-3 | TRBV5-1 | . | . | TGCGCCAGCAGCCGGGGGGGACAGACCACAGATACGCAGTATTTT | CASSRGGQTTDTQYF
TRBJ2-1 | TRBV7-2 | TRBD1 | . | TGTGCCAGCAGCGTAACCACAGGGGCGGGTGAGCAGTTCTTC | CASSVTTGAGEQFF
TRBJ2-1 | TRBV5-6 | . | . | TGTGCCAGCAGCCCTAGCGTTCCCTACAATGAGCAGTTCTTC | CASSPSVPYNEQFF
TRBJ2-7 | TRBV5-1 | TRBD1 | . | TGCGCCAGCAGCTTGGGGCCACCGACAGGGCCCCTGCAGTACTTC | CASSLGPPTGPLQYF
TRBJ2-1 | TRBV12-3/TRBV12-4 | . | . | TGTGCCAGCAGTAACAGGGTTTACAATGAGCAGTTCTTC | CASSNRVYNEQFF
TRBJ2-1 | TRBV5-6 | TRBD2 | once | TGTGCCAGCAGCTTGCAGAAACCCGGGACTAGCGGATACAATGAGCAGTTCTTC | CASSLQKPGTSGYNEQFF
TRBJ2-3 | TRBV5-4 | TRBD2 | . | TGTGCCAGCAGCCCGCGGACTAGCGGCACAGATACGCAGTATTTT | CASSPRTSGTDTQYF
TRBJ1-6 | TRBV18 | TRBD1 | . | TGCGCAACCACAGGGGGCAATAATTCACCCCTCCACTTT | CATTGGNNSPLHF
TRBJ2-7 | TRBV19 | TRBD2 | . | TGTGCCAGTAGACGTGGTGGGACTAGCGGGAGTGGTGGCGAGCAGTACTTC | CASRRGGTSGSGGEQYF
TRBJ2-7 | TRBV11-2 | TRBD2 | . | TGTGCCAGCAGCTTAATGCTAGCGGCAGCCTACGAGCAGTACTTC | CASSLMLAAAYEQYF
TRBJ2-7 | TRBV7-9 | . | . | TGTGCCAGCAGCTTAGTTTCTAGCCGCTACGAGCAGTACTTC | CASSLVSSRYEQYF
TRBJ2-7 | TRBV7-8 | . | . | TGTGCCAGCAGCTTAGTTCCTGGGGGGTACGAGCAGTACTTC | CASSLVPGGYEQYF
TRBJ2-7 | TRBV10-3 | . | . | TGTGCCATCAGTGAATACAGCTACGAGCAGTACTTC | CAISEYSYEQYF
TRBJ2-7 | TRBV12-3/TRBV12-4 | . | . | TGTGCCAGCAGCCAGACACGAGCCTACGAGCAGTACTTC | CASSQTRAYEQYF
TRBJ2-3 | TRBV12-3/TRBV12-4 | . | . | TGTGCCAGCAGCCAAGACCAGGCAGCAACGCAGTATTTT | CASSQDQAATQYF
TRBJ1-2 | TRBV7-2 | . | . | TGTGCCAGCAGCACTACACTTGGGGGGGGAAACTATGGCTACACCTTC | CASSTTLGGGNYGYTF
TRBJ1-1 | TRBV19 | TRBD1 | . | TGTGCCAGTATTACGACAGGGCGGGCGGTCACTGAAGCTTTCTTT | CASITTGRAVTEAFF
TRBJ1-4 | TRBV28 | . | . | TGTGCCAGCAGTCCCCCCACACAGGGCGGTAATGAAAAACTGTTTTTT | CASSPPTQGGNEKLFF
TRBJ1-3 | TRBV30 | . | . | TGTGCCTGGAGCCGAAAAGGGGGGGCTGGAAACACCATATATTTT | CAWSRKGGAGNTIYF
TRBJ1-6 | TRBV28 | TRBD1 | . | TGTGCCAGCAGTGGGGGACAGGGGGATTATTCACCCCTCCACTTT | CASSGGQGDYSPLHF
TRBJ2-3 | TRBV6-2/TRBV6-3 | TRBD2 | . | TGTGCCAGCAGTTTCCCGACTAGCGGGCCACCTAGCACAGATACGCAGTATTTT | CASSFPTSGPPSTDTQYF